This TCR beta chain was retrieved from a study of cytotoxic CD8 clonotypes in ibrutinib-treated CLL. About the research overall: Collecting the response samples happened after a median approximately twelve months of treatment, with a range of 6 to 36.

The CDR3 runs to 13 residues. Trimming removed 8 bases from V and 0 bases from J, with 10 bases in between. Germline V gives CDR1 MDHEN, CDR2 SYDVKM. Frozen-stored PBMCs produced 1.5 to 2.5 micrograms of genomic DNA for TCR beta libraries. Notes on the study in general: Ibrutinib response saw clonality rise, and progression saw it return toward baseline.

In the case of this clone: The target antigen is unknown.

The protocol was immunoSEQ multiplex PCR, while the TCRdb copy is restricted to in-frame clones and leaves out a portion. This sample has about 69,000 clones, with 65% to 85% found just once. This chain uses TRBV28 with TRBJ1-1; D is ambiguous. This TCR derives from a human donor with chronic lymphocytic leukemia. The sample was PBMCs, taken at disease progression, from a patient treated with ibrutinib. The CDR3 sequence: CASRVEMNTEAFF. The CDR3 DNA reads as TGTGCCAGCCGGGTTGAAATGAACACTGAAGCTTTCTTT.